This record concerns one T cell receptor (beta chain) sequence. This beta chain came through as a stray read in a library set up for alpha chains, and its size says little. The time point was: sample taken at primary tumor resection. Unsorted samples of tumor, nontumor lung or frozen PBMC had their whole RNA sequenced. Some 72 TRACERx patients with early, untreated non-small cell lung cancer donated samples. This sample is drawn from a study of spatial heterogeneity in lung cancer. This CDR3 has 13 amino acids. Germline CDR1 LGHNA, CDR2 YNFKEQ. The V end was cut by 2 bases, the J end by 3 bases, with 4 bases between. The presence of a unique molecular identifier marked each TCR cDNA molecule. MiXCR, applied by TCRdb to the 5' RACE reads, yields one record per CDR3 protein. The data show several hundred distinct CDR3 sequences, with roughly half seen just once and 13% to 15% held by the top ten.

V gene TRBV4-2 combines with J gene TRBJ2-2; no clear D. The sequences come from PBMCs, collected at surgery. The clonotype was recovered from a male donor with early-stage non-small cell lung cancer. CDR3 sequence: CASSQTDTGELFF. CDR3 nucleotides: TGTGCCAGCAGCCAAACGGACACCGGGGAGCTGTTTTTT.